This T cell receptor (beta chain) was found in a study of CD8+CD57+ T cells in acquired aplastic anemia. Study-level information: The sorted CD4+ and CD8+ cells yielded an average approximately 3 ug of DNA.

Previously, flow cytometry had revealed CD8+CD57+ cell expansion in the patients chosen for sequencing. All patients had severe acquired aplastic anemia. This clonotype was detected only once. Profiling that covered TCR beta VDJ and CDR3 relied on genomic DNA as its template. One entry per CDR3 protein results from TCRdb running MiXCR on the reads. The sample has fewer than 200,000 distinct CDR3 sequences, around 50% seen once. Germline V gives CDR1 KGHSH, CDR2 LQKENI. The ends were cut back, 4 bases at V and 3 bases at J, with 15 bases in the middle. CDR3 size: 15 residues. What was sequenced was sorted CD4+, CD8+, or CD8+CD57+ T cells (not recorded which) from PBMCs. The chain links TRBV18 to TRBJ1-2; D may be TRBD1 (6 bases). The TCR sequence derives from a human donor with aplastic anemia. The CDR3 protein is CASSRTGSEDYGYTF. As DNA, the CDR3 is TGTGCCAGCTCACGTACAGGGAGTGAGGACTATGGCTACACCTTC.